This T cell receptor beta chain was recorded in a study of cytomegalovirus exposure and HLA in healthy donors. Looked up from germline, CDR1 is LNHDA and CDR2 is SQIVND (reference sequence). The V segment lost 5 bases and the J segment 2 bases; nucleotides outside the gene matches: 2. This CDR3 is 14 amino acids long. The assay was immunoSEQ multiplex PCR, and TCRdb's table has in-frame clones only and misses some. The sample lists 90,000 to 130,000 clones; approximately 89% were seen once. This TCR derives from a woman aged 18-30 years in good health and CMV-seronegative. Sequencing was done on a sample of PBMCs. This chain joins TRBV19 and TRBJ2-1; TRBD2 aligns across 8 bases. The CDR3, as DNA: TGTGCCAGTAGTCGTAGCGGGGCCTACAATGAGCAGTTCTTC. Translated: CASSRSGAYNEQFF.